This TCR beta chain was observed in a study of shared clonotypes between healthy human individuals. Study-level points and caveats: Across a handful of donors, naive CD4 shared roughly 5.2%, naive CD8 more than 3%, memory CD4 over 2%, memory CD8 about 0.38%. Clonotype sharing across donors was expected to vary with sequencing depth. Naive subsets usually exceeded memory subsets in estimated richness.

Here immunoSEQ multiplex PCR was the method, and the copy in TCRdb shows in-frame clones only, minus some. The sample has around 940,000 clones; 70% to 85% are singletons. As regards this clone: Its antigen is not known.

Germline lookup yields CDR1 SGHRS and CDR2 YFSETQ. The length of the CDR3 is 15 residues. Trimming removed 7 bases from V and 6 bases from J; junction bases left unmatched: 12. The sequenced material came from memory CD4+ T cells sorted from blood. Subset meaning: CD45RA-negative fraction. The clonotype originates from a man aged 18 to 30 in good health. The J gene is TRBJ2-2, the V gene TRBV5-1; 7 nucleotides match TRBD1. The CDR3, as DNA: TGCGCCAGCGTCTTAGAGACAGGGAGCCCCGGGGAGCTGTTTTTT. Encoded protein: CASVLETGSPGELFF. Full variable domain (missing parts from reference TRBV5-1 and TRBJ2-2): KAGVTQTPRYLIKTRGQQVTLSCSPISGHRSVSWYQQTPGQGLQFLFEYFSETQRNKGNFPGRFSGRQFSNSRSEMNVSTLELGDSALYLCASVLETGSPGELFFGEGSRLTVL.